A selection of T cell receptor beta chains follows, all from one sample in a study of T cells in Graves' hyperthyroidism and ophthalmopathy. TCRdb recomputed calls from the multiplex PCR reads with MiXCR, one row per CDR3 protein. In the table there are about 640,000 distinct CDR3 sequences, around 21% of which are singletons. The sample was blood. These receptors were collected from a man aged 30-40 years with Graves' ophthalmopathy. The CDR3 runs from the conserved cysteine through the conserved F or W. Clone size is shown for a subset of rows, as once, few, many or a class of expanded clone.

cdr3_aa j_call v_call clone_size
CSARGSRDRPNYGYTF TRBJ1-2 TRBV20-1 .
CASSSLRGRTGNTIYF TRBJ1-3 TRBV11-2 many
CASSPSSGTYEQYF TRBJ2-7 TRBV4-2 .
CASSLGQAEFYGYTF TRBJ1-2 TRBV7-2 few
CASSFEPAGGAYEQYF TRBJ2-7 TRBV7-2 .
CASSQVAEETQYF TRBJ2-5 TRBV3-1 many
CASSSPLVETQYF TRBJ2-5 TRBV12-3/TRBV12-4 .
CSARDFDRDTDTQYF TRBJ2-3 TRBV20-1 few
CASSLAPGDNEQFF TRBJ2-1 TRBV5-5 once
CASSIGPGTEAFF TRBJ1-1 TRBV19 .
CASSPVRGFVFHF TRBJ1-6 TRBV18 few
CASSLWTSGSTDTQYF TRBJ2-3 TRBV7-2 many
CSAFLAGGSYNEQFF TRBJ2-1 TRBV20-1 .
CASSLDQLSDYEQFF TRBJ2-1 TRBV7-9 few
CSARDRTSGSTVDTQYF TRBJ2-3 TRBV20-1 many
CASNTQYF TRBJ2-3 TRBV2 few
CASSYLVAGPSYNEQFF TRBJ2-1 TRBV6-2/TRBV6-3 .
CASGLASDYNEQFF TRBJ2-1 TRBV12-5 few
CASSHGGSTEAFF TRBJ1-1 TRBV4-1 few
CASSQEVGTRANNEQFF TRBJ2-1 TRBV3-1 many
CASSEESGGTLDYEQYF TRBJ2-7 TRBV6-1 many
CASSAGLETQYF TRBJ2-5 TRBV2 many
CASSFPDVRGAYGYTF TRBJ1-2 TRBV5-4 .
CASSPHAGPNTEAFF TRBJ1-1 TRBV5-5 many
CASSQGQENQPQHF TRBJ1-5 TRBV28 .
CASSGRPGGSNSPLHF TRBJ1-6 TRBV11-2 many
CATSDLNRRETQYF TRBJ2-5 TRBV24-1 .
CASSRTGRGTEAFF TRBJ1-1 TRBV12-3/TRBV12-4 many
CASSPQGNEAFF TRBJ1-1 TRBV12-3/TRBV12-4 many
CSANGQGHQPQHF TRBJ1-5 TRBV20-1 .
CASSYGLANSYNEQFF TRBJ2-1 TRBV6-5 .
CSAPGGGLQETQYF TRBJ2-5 TRBV20-1 .
CASSQGGLNTGELFF TRBJ2-2 TRBV3-1 .
CASITNGVQETQYF TRBJ2-5 TRBV11-3 few
CASSSRGGVNEQFF TRBJ2-1 TRBV7-3 .
CSARDGAGDRDTQYF TRBJ2-3 TRBV20-1 .
CASSNGGLGELFF TRBJ2-2 TRBV19 few
CASSWTVRGAKNIQYF TRBJ2-4 TRBV5-1 .
CASTYRSGNSYEQYF TRBJ2-7 TRBV5-6 .
CAGRQGITGELFF TRBJ2-2 TRBV5-6 few
CASSEQGTYNEQFF TRBJ2-1 TRBV6-1 many
CSARGVGPGGTEAFF TRBJ1-1 TRBV20-1 .
CTSSLGGARTYEQYF TRBJ2-7 TRBV7-8 .
CASSSTSGRSNEQFF TRBJ2-1 TRBV7-2 many
CASSLNGMNTEAFF TRBJ1-1 TRBV27 many
CASSTSGEGSYEQYF TRBJ2-7 TRBV7-2 many
CSARVTSGGYNEQFF TRBJ2-1 TRBV20-1 few
CASSLVRGPQHF TRBJ1-5 TRBV5-8 many
CASRSTGGPEAFF TRBJ1-1 TRBV5-1 many
CASSLGTGVQPQHF TRBJ1-5 TRBV28 many
CASSPRGIHEQYF TRBJ2-7 TRBV7-9 few
CASSSRGTAIAYEQYF TRBJ2-7 TRBV28 .
CASSPRSGLSANEQFF TRBJ2-1 TRBV18 many
CASSESRQGGNEQFF TRBJ2-1 TRBV10-1 .
CASSLRQNTGELFF TRBJ2-2 TRBV28 .
CASSPPTGTGGADTQYF TRBJ2-3 TRBV11-2 .
CASSSTQGNEQYF TRBJ2-7 TRBV27 .